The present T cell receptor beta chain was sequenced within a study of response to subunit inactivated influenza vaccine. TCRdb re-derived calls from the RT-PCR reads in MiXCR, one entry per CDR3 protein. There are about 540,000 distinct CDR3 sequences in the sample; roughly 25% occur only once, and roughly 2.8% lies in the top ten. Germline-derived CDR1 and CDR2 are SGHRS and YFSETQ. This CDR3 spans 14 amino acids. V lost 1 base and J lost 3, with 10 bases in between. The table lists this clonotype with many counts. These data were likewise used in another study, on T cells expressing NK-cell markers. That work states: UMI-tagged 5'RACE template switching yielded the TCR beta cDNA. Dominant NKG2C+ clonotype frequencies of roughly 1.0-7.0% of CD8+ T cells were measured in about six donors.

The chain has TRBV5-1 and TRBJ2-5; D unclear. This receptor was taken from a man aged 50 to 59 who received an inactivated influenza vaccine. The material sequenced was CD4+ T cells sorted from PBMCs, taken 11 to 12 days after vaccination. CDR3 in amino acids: CASSLRLREETQYF. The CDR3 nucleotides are TGCGCCAGCAGCTTGAGGCTTCGAGAAGAGACCCAGTACTTC.